This T cell receptor (beta chain) is from a study of metastatic and nonmetastatic thyroid tumors. Study details: Blood and tumor or nodule tissue repertoires from malignant and benign thyroid patients were compared.

This clone has a count of ten or more. TCRdb re-called the PCR reads via MiXCR. The table has tens of thousands of clones, approximately 31% seen once; the top ten hold approximately 14%. No patient received treatment before thyroid surgery. The V and J ends lost 3 bases and 12 bases, in that order; junction bases with no gene match: 7. The germline V gene encodes CDR1 MNHEY and CDR2 SMNVEV (reference sequence). This CDR3 is built from 14 residues. The chain is built from TRBV27 and TRBJ1-6; 8 positions agree with TRBD1. Sequenced input: blood. The TCR sequence derives from a female donor with papillary thyroid cancer or a benign thyroid nodule (not recorded which). Some clones in this sample may be carry-over from other donors' samples. The DNA of the CDR3 is TGTGCCAGCAGTTTTAGGACAGGGCGGCTACCCCTCCACTTT. This translates into CASSFRTGRLPLHF.